This TCR beta chain was obtained from a study of cytomegalovirus exposure and HLA in healthy donors. Findings of the study overall: Only CMV serostatus was available as immune exposure information. In a later analysis, parvovirus B19, influenza, CMV and Epstein-Barr virus appeared linked to several top co-occurrence clusters.

This clone appeared a few times. What it binds is not known. This PCR relied on a set of 60 Vbeta primers and 13 Jbeta primers. Here immunoSEQ multiplex PCR was the method, and the copy in TCRdb shows in-frame clones only, minus some. Here the sample spans about 130,000 clones, 60% to 75% being singletons. The V segment lost 7 bases and the J segment 9 bases; nucleotides outside the gene matches: 8. Germline V gene data show CDR1 as MNHEY and CDR2 as SVGAGI. The CDR3 totals 13 residues. Sequenced material: PBMCs. The genes are TRBV6-5 and TRBJ2-4; the match to TRBD2 covers 8 bases. The sequence was collected from a human donor in good health. The CDR3 sequence is CASTSIAGTIQYF. The CDR3 bases are TGTGCCAGCACCTCTATAGCGGGAACCATTCAGTACTTC.